Shown below are 2 T cell receptor beta chains from a single sample sequenced in a study of CD8 T cells in Susac syndrome. With random hexamers, about 0.5 to 1 ug RNA was reverse transcribed. TCRdb analysed the immunoSEQ multiplex PCR reads with MiXCR anew, one entry per CDR3 protein. The table has around 130,000 distinct CDR3 sequences, roughly 80% seen once. Input material: CD8+ T cells from PBMCs. The receptors were sampled from a human donor with multiple sclerosis.

The sample holds one count of this clonotype. This chain joins TRBV4-1 and TRBJ2-3; D gene uncertain. The CDR3 runs 10 residues. The ends were cut back, 8 bases at V and 6 bases at J, with 6 bases in the middle. CDR1 MGHRA and CDR2 YSYEKL come from the germline V gene. CDR3 sequence reads: CASGADTQYF. CDR3 nucleotide sequence: TGCGCCAGCGGAGCGGATACGCAGTATTTT.

This clonotype was recorded a few times. The chain carries TRBV6-1 and TRBJ2-7, with 9 bases that match TRBD1. From germline, CDR1 is MNHNS and CDR2 SASEGT. This CDR3 has 15 amino acids. V was pared by 7 bases and J by 2 bases, with 9 bases of the junction left unmatched. The CDR3 spells CASNLWDRETYEQYF. In DNA, the CDR3 is TGTGCCAGCAACCTTTGGGACAGGGAGACCTACGAGCAGTACTTC.